The rows below give T cell receptor beta chains drawn from one sample of a study of identical twins. In TCRdb, the 5' RACE reads were re-called with MiXCR into one record per CDR3 protein. Of about 520,000 distinct CDR3 sequences listed, around 20% are singletons. These data were also filed under a second study, of T cells expressing NK-cell markers.

The sequenced sample consisted of CD4+ T cells sorted from blood. Receptor source: a woman younger than 30 in good health. CDR3s include the opening cysteine and the closing phenylalanine or tryptophan. The order of the fields is V gene, clone size, CDR3 protein. The size entry is marked missing in some rows and otherwise reads once, few, many or a size class.

TRBV20-1 NA CSARQGPSQPQHF
TRBV10-3 many CAISSGQHYNEQFF
TRBV25-1 few CASRDKRNIQYF
TRBV3-1 NA CASSQGQGTYGYTF
TRBV25-1 NA CASSELTTGRTYEQYF
TRBV5-1 NA CASSFISSFRGYDTEAFF
TRBV24-1 NA CATSDPSSTDTQYF
TRBV10-3 NA CATMGDTEAFF
TRBV12-3/TRBV12-4 many CASSYGGGKNIQYF
TRBV12-3/TRBV12-4 NA CASRSGINHGYTF
TRBV28 NA CASSGLAGAGADTQYF
TRBV20-1 many CSALAGGMQETQYF
TRBV5-1 NA CASSNGQVPYEQYF
TRBV7-3 NA CASSLKGSGTDTQYF
TRBV5-1 few CASSTTGQGTTLYYEQYF
TRBV6-5 few CASSYSYSYSNQPQHF
TRBV18 NA CASSPREVHEQYF
TRBV27 few CASSPGTLSSPLHF
TRBV11-1 few CASSLIGRDWSSYNEQFF
TRBV6-5 NA CASSYGAGGSNTGELFF
TRBV6-1 few CASREQGPGYGYTF
TRBV20-1 NA CSAKARDRGLVTGELFF
TRBV7-2 few CASGRTSGLYNEQFF
TRBV5-4 few CASSLGADDEQYF
TRBV7-3 NA CASSLTNYEADTQYF
TRBV5-6 few CASTGDQGRNSPLHF
TRBV7-9 NA CASGLSEQFF
TRBV6-2/TRBV6-3 few CASSSRTWYQETQYF
TRBV3-1 NA CASRKAGLDTGELFF
TRBV9 NA CASSPAHGYEQYF
TRBV27 NA CASQGGAGTEAFF
TRBV6-2/TRBV6-3 few CASSYEGRGNYGYTF
TRBV3-1 few CASSHGQTYEQYF
TRBV6-1 NA CASKVTGNLNTEAFF
TRBV7-2 NA CASSLDTSGGFEQYF
TRBV27 few CASMGLAGGEETQYF
TRBV4-3 few CASSQGGDTNDGYTF
TRBV4-3 many CASSQDLGLNTEAFF
TRBV24-1 NA CATSDAQGQGHNEQFF
TRBV24-1 few CATSDRGLAGGNEQFF
TRBV12-3/TRBV12-4 many CASSDTVGNQPQHF
TRBV12-3/TRBV12-4 NA CASSSGAGGSSDTQYF
TRBV12-3/TRBV12-4 NA CASSLMRSPLHF
TRBV5-6 many CASSHRPPEAFF
TRBV27 few CASSLSTARSWETQYF